This T cell receptor (beta chain) derives from a study of control samples from healthy donors and cancer patients. Regarding this clone: Other DNA sequences of this sample code for an identical CDR3.

Data came from immunoSEQ multiplex PCR; TCRdb stores just in-frame clones and leaves some out. The sample has some 100,000 clones; roughly 91% are singletons. This sequence originates from a woman between 45 and 65 years old in good health. The source material was blood.

This CDR3 reads CASSLTGNTEAFF. Here the CDR3 DNA reads TGTGCCAGCAGCCTAACTGGCAACACTGAAGCTTTCTTT. The rearrangement uses TRBV7-7 and TRBJ1-1; unclear D gene. Per germline, CDR1 SSHAT and CDR2 FNYEAQ (reference sequence). This CDR3 region has 13 residues. V shed 5 bases and J shed 2 bases, with 9 bases lying between them. The full variable domain, completed using reference TRBV7-7 and TRBJ1-1, is GAGVSQSPRYKVTKRGQDVTLRCDPISSHATLYWYQQALGQGPEFLTYFNYEAQPDKSGLPSDRFSAERPEGSISTLTIQRTEQRDSAMYRCASSLTGNTEAFFGQGTRLTVV.